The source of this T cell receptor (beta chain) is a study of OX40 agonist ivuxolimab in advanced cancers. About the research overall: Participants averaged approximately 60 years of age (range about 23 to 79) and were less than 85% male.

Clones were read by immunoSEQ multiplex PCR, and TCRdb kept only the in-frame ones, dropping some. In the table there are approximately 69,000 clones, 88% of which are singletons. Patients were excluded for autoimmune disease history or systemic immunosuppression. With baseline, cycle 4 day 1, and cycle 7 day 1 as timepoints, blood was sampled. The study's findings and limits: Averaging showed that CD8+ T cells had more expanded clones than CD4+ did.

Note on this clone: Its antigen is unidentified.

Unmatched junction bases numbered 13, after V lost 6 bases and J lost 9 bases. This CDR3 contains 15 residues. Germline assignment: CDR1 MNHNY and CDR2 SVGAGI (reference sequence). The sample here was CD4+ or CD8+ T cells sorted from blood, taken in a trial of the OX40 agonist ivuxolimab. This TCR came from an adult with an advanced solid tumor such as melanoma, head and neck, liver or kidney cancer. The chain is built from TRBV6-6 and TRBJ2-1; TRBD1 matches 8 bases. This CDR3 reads CASRSRGTGRGEQFF. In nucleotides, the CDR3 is TGTGCCAGCAGATCCAGAGGGACAGGAAGGGGTGAGCAGTTCTTC.